This T cell receptor (beta chain) was captured in a study of blood T cell repertoires in COVID-19. Across the study: Sites across the United States, Italy and Spain contributed samples from acute and convalescent COVID-19.

This clone was seen just once. Followed longitudinally, the Seattle patients had been enrolled during active infection. V was clipped by 2 bases and J by 4 bases, with 12 bases between them. Germline CDR1 MNHEY, CDR2 SMNVEV (reference sequence). The CDR3 has 14 residues. In the study's own analysis: Amplification from reference gene primers served as the basis for estimated nucleated cell counts. Method: immunoSEQ multiplex PCR; TCRdb's copy keeps in-frame clones and lacks some. V, J and clone size are taken as reported in that table, and D and trimming were inferred from the DNA itself. This sample carries 540,000 or so clones, roughly nine tenths of them seen once, and the ten largest clones take roughly 7.3%.

This TCR was sampled from a woman between 45 and 65 years old with COVID-19, enrolled during active disease. Sequences were obtained from peripheral blood. The chain employs TRBV27 and TRBJ2-7; D possibly corresponds to TRBD1 (6 bases). The CDR3 reads CASSLKGVGYEQYF. In nucleotides, the CDR3 is TGTGCCAGCAGTTTAAAGGGGGTTGGGTACGAGCAGTACTTC.